This is a list of T cell receptor beta chains from one sample in a study of OX40 agonist ivuxolimab in advanced cancers. Assay: immunoSEQ multiplex PCR; the TCRdb copy retains only in-frame clones and omits some. The data show about 52,000 clones, roughly 92% seen once. This specimen was CD4+ or CD8+ T cells sorted from blood, taken in a trial of the OX40 agonist ivuxolimab. The receptors stem from an adult with an advanced solid tumor such as melanoma, head and neck, liver or kidney cancer. Each CDR3 is given without its conserved first and last residue. The size of a clone is reported for some rows only, either as once, few or many, or as a class for expanded clones.

v_call	clone_size	j_call	cdr3_aa
TRBV28	NA	TRBJ2-7	ASSLGTDSYEQY
TRBV29-1	NA	TRBJ2-7	SVLTGLSSYEQY
TRBV28	NA	TRBJ1-4	ASSLVGATNEKLF
TRBV7-9	few	TRBJ2-2	ASAKPQGAIGELF
TRBV5-5	NA	TRBJ2-5	ASSLAGGGTQY
TRBV11-2	once	TRBJ2-7	ASSLAGTSALSPYEQY
TRBV11-2	NA	TRBJ2-4	ASSEDRDAKNIQY
TRBV28	NA	TRBJ2-7	ASSYKQGGTYEQY
TRBV9	NA	TRBJ1-4	ASSVEATNEKLF
TRBV7-9	NA	TRBJ1-2	ASSRSGEPGGYT
TRBV19	NA	TRBJ2-7	VFQTSYEQY
TRBV4-2	NA	TRBJ2-7	ASSQRTASYEQY
TRBV19	NA	TRBJ1-5	ASTSGFMSNQPQH
TRBV10-1	NA	TRBJ2-2	ASTGALGTGELF
TRBV7-9	few	TRBJ1-2	ASSEGEGAYT
TRBV27	NA	TRBJ1-2	ASSFRRGLIGYT
TRBV30	NA	TRBJ2-1	AWREGVYNEQF
TRBV7-8	NA	TRBJ1-1	ASLVQGTTEAF
TRBV6-6	NA	TRBJ1-5	ASISEGLDQPQH
TRBV28	NA	TRBJ1-5	ASSPDRGSNQPQH
TRBV16	NA	TRBJ1-2	ASSPTPAGTYGYT
TRBV6-5	NA	TRBJ2-7	ASTKGPYYEQY
TRBV6-1	NA	TRBJ1-5	ATGIDQPQH
TRBV28	NA	TRBJ2-5	ASSFPGDGFETQY
TRBV19	NA	TRBJ1-1	ASSFGQSEAF
TRBV2	NA	TRBJ2-7	ASSHRDREQY
TRBV2	NA	TRBJ2-7	ASSEVLLAGSYEQY
TRBV6-6	NA	TRBJ1-1	ASSPTVSMNTEAF
TRBV30	NA	TRBJ2-7	AWDPPGRNYEQY
TRBV18	few	TRBJ2-3	ASSPLISESTDTQY
TRBV7-9	NA	TRBJ2-7	ASSPWTAYEQY
TRBV28	NA	TRBJ1-5	ASSLTPHTGGGNQPQH
TRBV11-3	once	TRBJ2-3	HIERGGRSDTQY
TRBV4-2	NA	TRBJ2-5	ASSQGGVDETQY
TRBV27	NA	TRBJ2-3	ASLSLSTDTQY
TRBV7-9	NA	TRBJ2-7	ASSYGDEQY
TRBV7-9	NA	TRBJ1-1	ASSPTWDRREAF
TRBV7-2	NA	TRBJ2-7	ASSSLGPYEQY
TRBV19	NA	TRBJ2-7	ASSIGGTDTEQY
TRBV5-1	NA	TRBJ2-7	ASSFLLASDEQY
TRBV5-5	NA	TRBJ2-7	ASSAYYEQY
TRBV10-1	NA	TRBJ2-7	ASSDSGPAGEQY
TRBV27	NA	TRBJ2-2	ASSSGPMNTGELF
TRBV2	NA	TRBJ2-7	ASTAPGLSYEQY
TRBV27	NA	TRBJ2-3	ASRGISTDTQY
TRBV5-6	NA	TRBJ2-3	ASSLYSALTDTQY
TRBV6-5	NA	TRBJ2-3	ASAQVGRGADTQY
TRBV10-1	NA	TRBJ2-1	ASSEPLNNEQF
TRBV5-1	NA	TRBJ2-7	ASSTDAGTYYEQY
TRBV6-1	NA	TRBJ2-7	ASSQGAYEQY
TRBV11-3	NA	TRBJ2-5	ASSLDLGADQETQY
TRBV6-6	NA	TRBJ2-7	ASRAPGPTYEQY
TRBV9	NA	TRBJ2-3	ASSPWVGTDTQY
TRBV7-9	once	TRBJ2-7	ASSSSAGLGIYEQY
TRBV7-9	NA	TRBJ2-7	ASSSTSGVSYEQY